The sequence of this TCR beta chain was determined in a study of T cell responses to AZD1222 COVID-19 vaccine listed by TCRdb under 2021. Context from the whole study: A total of approximately 240 trial participants underwent TCR sequencing, of whom 200 to 220 had received two doses of AZD1222 and 26 had received two doses of the MenACWY control vaccine. Trial participants were enrolled into age subgroups of 18-55, 56-69 and 70-plus years, which contained approximately 150, 28 and 58 TCR-sequenced participants, respectively. What the work shows at the level of the full study, not this receptor alone: Reportedly, almost half of the unique spike-specific TCRs recognized epitopes lying outside the regions that are mutated in the B.1.351 and B.1.1.7 variants. Because no samples from the day 14 peak response were available, repertoires could be characterized only after the peak T cell response. A significant rise in spike-specific TCR breadth and depth was observed after two AZD1222 doses relative to day 0 and relative to MenACWY recipients. Participants were mostly white British, with more females than males. The authors suggested clonal diversity may have been underestimated. Vaccine-associated CD4 TCRs spanned the whole spike protein, with dominant responses in regions 160-218 and 743-854. In the small 56-69-year group, the increase in depth fell short of significance, most likely because of low power. Conclusions about previously exposed vaccinees were limited because only 5 or 6 AZD1222 recipients were SARS-CoV-2 seropositive at baseline.

The sample's time point label, decoded: about 28 days (+/-7) after the second vaccine dose. Because spike-specific TCR depth and breadth did not differ between the two schedules, AZD1222 recipients who got a second dose at roughly 4 weeks were pooled with those who got a second dose at roughly 12 weeks. Vaccinee samples came from UK trials COV001 and COV002, including a single-blind randomized controlled phase 2/3 trial of AZD1222 (ChAdOx1 nCoV-19) in healthy adults. For TCRbeta chain sequencing, PBMC samples were collected from trial participants at day 0 and at day 28 after the second dose. On this clone: It has no known antigen specificity. No qualities accompany the bases; no much larger clone lies one base away.

The CDR3 regions of human TCRbeta chains were subjected to immunosequencing. Turning to the authors' computational methods: Repertoire TCRs were matched against a reference library of SARS-CoV-2-specific TCRs generated with the MIRA antigen-specificity platform. Breadth was defined as the fraction of unique TCRs that were SARS-CoV-2-associated. Depth was defined as the fraction of total T cells that were SARS-CoV-2-associated. Using the MIRA data, each spike-specific TCR was assigned both to the spike region to which the TCR was reactive and to a CD4 or CD8 class. Log10-transformed breadth and depth values were compared by one-way ANOVA with Sidak's multiple comparisons tests. The source is immuneACCESS, and TCRdb retained only in-frame sequences with V and J called. Part of the clones is not carried over; for the studies checked, unresolved V genes explain less than half of this, and the remainder is unexplained. D and trimming were read from the DNA, whereas the V and J calls and clone size are those reported in that table. For this sample the table gives about 140,000 clones, of which 91% were detected only once. Jointly, the top ten make up more than 0.9% of the sample.

This TCR was sampled from an adult who received the AZD1222 COVID-19 vaccine. This sample comprised peripheral blood, obtained 28 days after the second AZD1222 dose.

The CDR3 sequence is CATSRAHNRYEQYF. Here is the DNA: TGTGCCACCAGCAGGGCCCATAACCGCTACGAGCAGTACTTC. The chain links TRBV15 with TRBJ2-7; no D gene call is confident. CDR1 is given as LNHNV and CDR2 as YYDKDF, both from the germline V gene (reference sequence). From the cysteine up to the phenylalanine, the CDR3 has a length of 14 residues. Only the CDR3 portion is preserved as DNA: 42 bases, with reading frame beginning at the first base. Trimming takes 3 bases from V and 3 bases from J, and the germline ends sit 12 bases apart.